Each of the 9 T cell receptor beta chains below was sequenced from the same sample in a study of blood T cell repertoires in COVID-19. Sequencing used immunoSEQ multiplex PCR; TCRdb keeps in-frame clones, though not all of them. The data contain more than 200,000 clones, 85% to 90% of them singletons. The sample comprised peripheral blood. These receptor sequences come from a woman aged 55 to 70 with COVID-19, enrolled during active disease.

V gene TRBV30 combines with J gene TRBJ1-2, with 12 bases matching TRBD1. Germline CDR1 reads GTSNPN; CDR2 reads SVGIG (reference sequence). The trim removed 3 bases at V and 7 bases at J, leaving 6 bases unmatched. The CDR3 runs to 14 residues. The CDR3 coding sequence is TGTGCCTGGAGCCGGGACAGGGGGCGAGTTGGCTACACCTTC. Translated, it gives CAWSRDRGRVGYTF.

The chain employs TRBV7-6 and TRBJ2-5; unclear D gene. Trimming took 4 bases from V and 5 from J, leaving 5 bases between them. Germline-derived CDR1 and CDR2 are SGHVS and FNYEAQ. CDR3 size: 11 residues. CDR3 residues: CASSSRETQYF. The CDR3 DNA follows: TGTGCCAGCAGCTCGAGGGAGACCCAGTACTTC.

This chain connects TRBV15 to TRBJ2-7, with 8 bases identical to TRBD2. Germline trimming cut 0 bases from V and 5 bases from J; bases unmatched to any gene: 9. The CDR3 extends over 16 amino acids. Per germline, CDR1 LNHNV and CDR2 YYDKDF (reference sequence). The CDR3 bases are TGTGCCACCAGCAGAGAACGACGGGGGGGTAACCACGAGCAGTACTTC. Protein: CATSRERRGGNHEQYF.

The V call is TRBV4-1, the J call TRBJ1-4; TRBD1 matches 10 bases. The V gene end was trimmed by 1 base and the J gene end by 7 bases; junction bases not matched to a gene: 6. Germline CDR1 is MGHRA and CDR2 is YSYEKL. The CDR3 consists of 16 residues. The DNA for the CDR3 is TGCGCCAGCAGCCAAGCGACAGGGGGCAGTGGTGAAAAACTGTTTTTT. It is translated as CASSQATGGSGEKLFF.

The V call is TRBV5-6, the J call TRBJ2-7; 10 nucleotides line up with TRBD2. Germline V lookup: CDR1 SGHDT, CDR2 YYEEEE. The CDR3 covers 15 residues. The V segment lost 6 bases and the J segment 3 bases; nucleotides outside the gene matches: 9. CDR3 sequence reads: CASKPSGRGDYEQYF. In DNA form, the CDR3 reads TGTGCCAGCAAACCTAGCGGGAGAGGCGACTACGAGCAGTACTTC.

The chain employs TRBV20-1 and TRBJ2-3; D is ambiguous. The length of the CDR3 is 10 residues. Germline V CDR1 and CDR2: DFQATT, SNEGSKA (reference sequence). The CDR3 DNA follows: TGCAGCCTGGCTTTGGATACGCAGTATTTT. Translation: CSLALDTQYF.

This chain joins TRBV6-2 or TRBV6-3 and TRBJ1-1; D is undetermined. V dropped 6 bases and J dropped 3 bases, with 14 bases sitting between them. Germline CDR1 and CDR2: MNHEY and SVGEGT. The CDR3 is 14 residues long. CDR3 DNA: TGTGCCAGCAGACCTAACCTCAGGCACACTGAAGCTTTCTTT. This translates into CASRPNLRHTEAFF.

The sample holds one count of this clone. The V gene is TRBV21-1, the J gene TRBJ1-5; TRBD1 is the table's D call and was not checked against the DNA. TRBV21-1 is a pseudogene. The CDR3 runs to 16 residues. CDR3 protein: CASSKVETGDKQPQHF. CDR3 in DNA: TGTGCCAGCAGCAAAGTGGAGACAGGGGATAAGCAGCCCCAGCATTTT.

The CDR3 bases are TGTGCCATCTCCCCGAGTAGCTCCTACAATGAGCAGTTCTTC. It encodes CAISPSSSYNEQFF. V gene TRBV27 combines with J gene TRBJ2-1, with D uncertain. V dropped 10 bases and J dropped 0 bases, with 13 bases sitting between them. This CDR3 is built from 14 residues. The germline V gene has CDR1 MNHEY and CDR2 SMNVEV (reference sequence).